What follows are 24 T cell receptor gamma chains derived from one specimen sequenced in a study of γδ T cells in repeated Plasmodium falciparum infection (dated by TCRdb to 2020 to 2023). Library creation used multiplex PCR. The instrument was an Illumina MiSeq. TCRdb called clones anew from the public reads via CATT; matching DNA rows were later pooled. In all, the sample holds a few thousand gamma-chain clones, and under 4% of those were seen once. About a third of the sample is taken by the ten largest. For bulk TCR repertoire analysis, Vgamma9/Vdelta2+ and Vdelta2-negative gammadelta T cell populations were isolated by flow sorting from peripheral blood mononuclear cells. Sample: gamma-delta T cells from blood. These receptors all stem from a pool of human donors (malaria-infected and uninfected, not separated).

At least ten counts were recorded for this clone. The chain carries TRGV5 and TRGJP2. After removal of 5 bases from V and 3 bases from J, the junction contained 9 bases not matched to a gene. CDR3 length: 15 amino acids. CDR1 is VINAFY and CDR2 is YDVSNSKD in the germline V gene. CDR3 sequence: CATWVRGGSDWIKTF. Here the CDR3 DNA reads TGTGCCACCTGGGTAAGGGGGGGTAGTGATTGGATCAAGACGTTT.

There are many counts of this clone. The chain carries TRGV9 and TRGJP. The J gene, missing from TCRdb, was assigned here through DNA to germline matching. The CDR3 consists of 17 residues. CDR1 and CDR2 (germline): GITISATS, ISYDGTV (reference sequence). V dropped 0 bases and J dropped 7; count of bases not matched to a gene: 6. The CDR3 DNA is TGTGCCTTGTGGGAGGTGAAGTCGGAGTTGGGCAAAAAAATCAAGGTATTT. Protein product: CALWEVKSELGKKIKVF.

Concerning this clone: TCRdb's protein for this DNA is that of a much larger clone and differs from the translation at residue 3, likely a read error; the protein shown is the DNA translation. The rearrangement joins TRGV8 to TRGJ1 or TRGJ2. Germline loops: CDR1 VENAVY, CDR2 YDSYNSRV. The CDR3 spans 13 residues. CDR3 residues: CAIWDRRRYKKLF. The DNA of the CDR3 is TGTGCCATCTGGGATAGGCGGAGGTATAAGAAACTCTTT.

Notes on this clone: The protein in TCRdb stems from a much larger clone and differs at residue 4 from this DNA's translation, likely a read error; here the protein is translated from the DNA. This rearrangement joins TRGV9 to TRGJP. TCRdb offers no J gene call, so here the DNA was matched to germline to obtain one. Per germline, CDR1 GITISATS and CDR2 ISYDGTV (reference sequence). There are 16 residues in the CDR3. CDR3 DNA sequence: TGTGCCTTGCGGGAGAACAGCGAGTTGGGCAAAAAAATCAAGGTATTT. It encodes CALRENSELGKKIKVF.

This clone is medium-sized within its sample. This chain connects TRGV9 to TRGJ1 or TRGJ2. The CDR3 consists of 11 residues. Unmatched junction bases numbered 5, after V lost 8 bases and J lost 4 bases. Germline-derived CDR1 and CDR2 are GITISATS and ISYDGTV (reference sequence). DNA of the CDR3: TGTGCCTTGTATCTCTATTATAAGAAACTCTTT. This translates into CALYLYYKKLF.

This clone was found a few times. This probably arose from a read error, given a far larger clone one base away. The limits of the CDR3 on the DNA are not certain, so only TCRdb's listed CDR3 is given. The J gene is uncalled and the V gene is TRGV8. The CDR3 spans 32 residues, counting both ends. The V gene's germline CDR1 is VENAVY and CDR2 YDSYNSRV. The CDR3 region is CATWDGDFIIRNSLAVEQHLLSQVSIGRIQHF.

In its sample, this clone was seen many times. The CDR3 loop is CALWEYQELGKKIKVF. CDR3 in DNA: TGTGCCTTGTGGGAGTATCAAGAGTTGGGCAAAAAAATCAAGGTATTT. V gene TRGV9 combines with J gene TRGJP. The J gene was not available in TCRdb and was assigned here by matching the DNA to germline segments. This CDR3 is 16 amino acids long. Germline V lookup: CDR1 GITISATS, CDR2 ISYDGTV (reference sequence). V lost 3 bases, J lost 4 bases, and 3 bases stayed unmatched.

With respect to this clone: Because the CDR3's place on the DNA is in doubt, the DNA is left out and the CDR3 is given as listed by TCRdb. The J gene has no call, while the V gene is TRGV5. The CDR3 spans 33 residues, counting both ends. Germline-derived CDR1 and CDR2 are VINAFY and YDVSNSKD. CDR3 sequence: CATWDSPQNYYKKLFGSEQHLLSQVSIGRIQHF.

This clone was seen a few times. TCRdb assigns this DNA the protein of a much larger clone, which departs from its translation at residue 12; this likely reflects a read error, and the protein shown comes from translating the DNA. V gene TRGV9 combines with J gene TRGJP. In the absence of a J gene in TCRdb, the DNA was matched to germline to assign it here. Germline V gene data show CDR1 as GITISATS and CDR2 as ISYDGTV (reference sequence). The CDR3 totals 16 residues. The CDR3 region is CALWESGELGKRIKVF. CDR3 DNA sequence: TGTGCCTTGTGGGAAAGCGGTGAGTTGGGCAAAAGAATCAAGGTATTT.

This clone counts as large. The chain links TRGV9 to TRGJ1 or TRGJ2. The ends lost 3 bases at V and 0 bases at J; junction bases unmatched: 5. From germline, CDR1 is GITISATS and CDR2 ISYDGTV (reference sequence). This CDR3 spans 14 amino acids. The CDR3 loop reads CALWESSNYYKKLF. The CDR3 coding sequence is TGTGCCTTGTGGGAGTCTTCGAATTATTATAAGAAACTCTTT.

This clone was picked up many times. V is TRGV9 and J is TRGJP. Germline CDR1 is GITISATS and CDR2 is ISYDGTV (reference sequence). After removal of 3 bases from V and 7 bases from J, the junction contained 12 bases not matched to a gene. The CDR3 contains 18 residues. CDR3 loop: CALWEHPWWELGKKIKVF. The CDR3 region has the DNA TGTGCCTTGTGGGAGCACCCCTGGTGGGAGTTGGGCAAAAAAATCAAGGTATTT.

Only a few counts were recorded for this clone. A far larger clone is one nucleotide away, so this likely arose from a read error. The DNA is left out, because the CDR3 cannot be placed on it with certainty; the CDR3 is given as TCRdb lists it. The V gene was identified as TRGV8, while no J gene was called. The CDR3 sequence runs 32 residues, both termini included. Germline assignment: CDR1 VENAVY and CDR2 YDSYNSRV. This chain's CDR3 is CATWDGDFIIRNSLAVEQHLLSQVSIGRIQHF.

In its sample, this clone was seen many times. It is likely a read error: a sequence one base away is far more abundant. DNA for the CDR3: TGTGCCTTGTGGGAGGATACCCAAGAGTTGGGCAAAAAAATCAAGGTATTT. This sequence encodes CALWEDTQELGKKIKVF. This rearrangement joins TRGV9 to TRGJP. V was pared by 2 bases and J by 4 bases, with 5 bases of the junction left unmatched. The CDR3 is made up of 17 amino acids. Germline values: CDR1 GITISATS, CDR2 ISYDGTV (reference sequence).

As to this clone: The protein TCRdb gives is from a much larger clone and does not agree with this DNA's translation at residue 14, likely a read error; the protein shown here comes from the DNA. CDR3 coding DNA: TGTGCCTTGTGGGAGTATAAAGTGTTGGGCAAAAAAATCAGGGTATTT. Amino acid sequence: CALWEYKVLGKKIRVF. TRGV9 is the V gene, and the J gene was not called. The germline V gene encodes CDR1 GITISATS and CDR2 ISYDGTV (reference sequence). The CDR3 is made up of 16 amino acids.

This clone has a handful of counts. TCRdb's protein for this DNA is that of a much larger clone and differs from the translation at residue 9, likely a read error; the protein shown is the DNA translation. This chain uses TRGV9 with TRGJ1 or TRGJ2. TCRdb carries no J gene annotation; the J gene was assigned here by matching the DNA with germline. The germline gives CDR1 GITISATS, CDR2 ISYDGTV (reference sequence). V shed 3 bases and J 9 bases; nucleotides not matched to a gene: 11. The CDR3 has 13 residues. As DNA, the CDR3 is TGTGCCTTGTGGGAGCTCTCACAGTCTAAGAAACTCTTT. Protein sequence: CALWELSQSKKLF.

The table lists this clone with a few counts. Relative to the germline gene, one junction end is altered; a read error may explain this. The chain recombines TRGV9 with TRGJP. Since TCRdb gives no J gene, matching the DNA to germline was used here to assign it. This CDR3 spans 14 amino acids. In germline, CDR1 is GITISATS, CDR2 ISYDGTV (reference sequence). Written as DNA, the CDR3 is TGTGCCTTGCGGGAAGAGTTGGGCAAAAAAATCAAGGTATTT. This translates into CALREELGKKIKVF.

As to this clone: TCRdb's entry gives the protein of a much larger clone, which mismatches this DNA's translation at residue 10, likely from a read error; the protein reported here is translated from the DNA. The V gene is listed as TRGV9; no J gene was called. The CDR3 length is 25 residues. Germline V lookup: CDR1 GITISATS, CDR2 ISYDGTV (reference sequence). In nucleotides, the CDR3 is TGTGCCTTGTGGGACCATTGTTGTGGGGTACAACACTTGTTGTCACAGGTAAGTATCGGAAGAATACAACATTTC. Translating gives CALWDHCCGVQHLLSQVSIGRIQHF.

As for this clone: The protein in TCRdb stems from a much larger clone and differs at residue 8 from this DNA's translation, likely a read error; here the protein is translated from the DNA. This rearrangement joins TRGV4 to TRGJ1 or TRGJ2. Germline V gives CDR1 EGSTGY, CDR2 YDSYTSSV. The CDR3 consists of 11 residues. Trimming took 4 bases from V and 12 from J; bases not matched to a gene: 9. In DNA form, the CDR3 reads TGTGCCACCTGGGACGGTAGTACGAAACTCTTT. Residues: CATWDGSTKLF.

Worth noting for this clone: The identical CDR3 is also encoded by other nucleotide sequences in the sample. This chain links TRGV9 with TRGJP. Germline matching of the DNA provided the J gene here, since TCRdb leaves it blank. The V and J ends lost 2 bases and 2 bases, in that order; junction bases with no gene match: 3. Germline CDR1 and CDR2: GITISATS and ISYDGTV (reference sequence). This CDR3 comprises 17 residues. In DNA, the CDR3 is TGTGCCTTGTGGGAGGCAAGGCAAGAGTTGGGCAAAAAAATCAAGGTATTT. Translation: CALWEARQELGKKIKVF.

This clone is judged large. Other DNA sequences within the sample encode an identical CDR3. The genes are TRGV9 and TRGJP. The CDR3 sequence is 17 residues long. The J segment lost 7 bases and the V segment lost 0 bases, leaving 6 bases of the junction unmatched. The germline CDR1 and CDR2 sequences are GITISATS and ISYDGTV (reference sequence). DNA of the CDR3: TGTGCCTTGTGGGAGGTGCGATTTGAGTTGGGCAAAAAAATCAAGGTATTT. As protein: CALWEVRFELGKKIKVF.

With respect to this clone: TCRdb pairs this DNA with a much larger clone's protein that differs at residue 8, likely a read error; the protein shown was translated from the DNA. V is TRGV9 and J is TRGJP. TCRdb is silent on the J gene; assignment here came from matching the DNA to germline. The CDR3 contains 16 residues. Losses at the gene ends were 4 bases for V and 9 bases for J; bases not matched to a gene: 9. Germline CDR1 is GITISATS and CDR2 is ISYDGTV (reference sequence). The CDR3 sequence: CALWESGGLGKKIKVF. The CDR3 DNA reads TGTGCCTTGTGGGAAAGCGGTGGGTTGGGCAAAAAAATCAAGGTATTT.

A word on this clone: TCRdb's protein, taken from a much larger clone, differs from this DNA's translation at residue 9, likely owing to a read error; the protein displayed comes from the DNA. The rearrangement joins TRGV8 to TRGJ1 or TRGJ2. The CDR3 totals 13 residues. V shed 4 bases, J shed 12 bases, and the junction held 15 bases outside the gene matches. Germline V CDR1 and CDR2: VENAVY, YDSYNSRV. CDR3 residues: CATWEYITRGKLF. CDR3 nucleotide sequence: TGTGCCACCTGGGAATACATTACGAGGGGGAAACTCTTT.

This chain uses TRGV9 with TRGJP. Germline CDR1 reads GITISATS; CDR2 reads ISYDGTV (reference sequence). J gave up 3 bases and V 4 bases, and 12 bases lay outside the gene matches. The CDR3 is 19 residues long. The DNA for the CDR3 is TGTGCCTTGTGGGAAGAACAGAGGCTGCAAGAGTTGGGCAAAAAAATCAAGGTATTT. It translates to CALWEEQRLQELGKKIKVF.

This clone ranks as medium-sized (0.01 to 0.1%). V usage is TRGV4 and J usage is TRGJ1 or TRGJ2. Germline V gene lookup returns CDR1 EGSTGY and CDR2 YDSYTSSV. After removal of 4 bases from V and 12 bases from J, the junction contained 9 bases not matched to a gene. The CDR3 totals 11 residues. The CDR3, as DNA: TGTGCCACCTGGGACGGTAGTATGAAACTCTTT. This codes for CATWDGSMKLF.